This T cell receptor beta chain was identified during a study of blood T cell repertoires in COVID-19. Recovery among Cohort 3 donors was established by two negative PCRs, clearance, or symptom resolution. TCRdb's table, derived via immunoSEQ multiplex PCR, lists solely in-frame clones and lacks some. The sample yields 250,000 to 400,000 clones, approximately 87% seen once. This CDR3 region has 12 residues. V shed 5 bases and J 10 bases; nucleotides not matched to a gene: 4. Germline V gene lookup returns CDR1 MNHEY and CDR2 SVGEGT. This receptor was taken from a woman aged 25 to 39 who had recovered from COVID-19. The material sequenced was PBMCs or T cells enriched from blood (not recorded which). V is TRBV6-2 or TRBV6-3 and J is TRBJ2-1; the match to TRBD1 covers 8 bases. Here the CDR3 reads CASSHRGKEQFF. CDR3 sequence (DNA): TGTGCCAGCAGTCACAGGGGGAAGGAGCAGTTCTTC.